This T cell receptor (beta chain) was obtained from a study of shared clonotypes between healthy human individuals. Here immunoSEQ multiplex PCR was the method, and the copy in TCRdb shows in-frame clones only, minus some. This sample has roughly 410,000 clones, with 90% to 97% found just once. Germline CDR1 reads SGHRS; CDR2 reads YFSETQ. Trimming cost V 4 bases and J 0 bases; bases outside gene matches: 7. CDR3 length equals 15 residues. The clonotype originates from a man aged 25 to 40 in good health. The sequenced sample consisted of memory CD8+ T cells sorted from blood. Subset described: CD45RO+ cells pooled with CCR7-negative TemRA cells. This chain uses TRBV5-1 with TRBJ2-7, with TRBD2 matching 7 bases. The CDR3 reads CASSPSSGASYEQYF. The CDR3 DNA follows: TGCGCCAGCAGCCCCTCGAGCGGGGCCTCCTACGAGCAGTACTTC.